What follows are 28 T cell receptor beta chains derived from one specimen sequenced in a study of PD-L1 blockade in urothelial cancer. The table came from immunoSEQ multiplex PCR; TCRdb's copy has only in-frame clones and leaves some out. The sample yields around 100,000 clones, 85% to 95% seen once. As for time point: peripheral blood 6 weeks after treatment start. Specimen: PBMCs, collected around atezolizumab (anti-PD-L1) treatment. Receptors were obtained from a man aged 60-69 years with urothelial cancer.

This chain uses TRBV2 with TRBJ2-5, with D maybe TRBD2 (5 bases). The CDR3 consists of 10 residues. Germline V gene data show CDR1 as SNHLY and CDR2 as FYNNEI. V was shortened by 3 bases and J by 14 bases, with 10 bases between the two germline ends. Here the CDR3 reads CASSESSPYF. The CDR3 DNA reads as TGTGCCAGCAGTGAGTCTAGCCCCTACTTC.

V gene TRBV23-1 combines with J gene TRBJ1-2, with 9 bases matching TRBD1. TRBV23-1 is assigned to the ORF class and has an uncertain function. This CDR3 contains 16 residues. V was pared by 2 bases and J by 8 bases, with 12 bases of the junction left unmatched. The CDR3 DNA reads TGCGCCAGCAGTCAACCGGGACAGGGAAAAATGGGGGGCTACACCTTC. It yields the protein CASSQPGQGKMGGYTF.

This chain uses TRBV12-5 with TRBJ2-1; 11 bases map to TRBD2. The junction had 8 bases not matched to a gene; V was cut back by 0 bases and J by 1 base. Germline values: CDR1 LGHNT, CDR2 FRNRAP. CDR3 length equals 19 residues. The CDR3 region has the DNA TGTGCTAGTGGTTTGGTTGTAGCGGGGGGGCCAGAATCCTACAATGAGCAGTTCTTC. Translating it yields CASGLVVAGGPESYNEQFF.

The chain is built from TRBV4-3 and TRBJ2-1; TRBD2 matches at 8 bases. The V and J ends lost 4 bases and 10 bases, in that order; junction bases with no gene match: 6. Germline V CDR1 and CDR2: LGHNA, YSLEER. The CDR3 has 13 amino acids. The CDR3 DNA reads as TGCGCCAGCAGCCCGCGGGAGCGGGGGGAGCAGTTCTTC. Translation gives CASSPRERGEQFF.

The V and J genes are TRBV7-2 and TRBJ2-5; D is possibly TRBD2 (6 bases). The CDR3 sequence is 15 residues long. V lost 1 base to trimming and J lost 7 bases, with 16 bases between them. CDR1 and CDR2 (germline): SGHTA, FQGNSA. CDR3 DNA sequence: TGTGCCAGCAGCTTAGGCGCGCGGGGAATGGGGACCCAGTACTTC. It codes for CASSLGARGMGTQYF.

The chain uses TRBV7-9 and TRBJ2-3, with D perhaps matching TRBD1 (5 bases). Per the germline V gene, CDR1 is SEHNR and CDR2 is FQNEAQ (reference sequence). This CDR3 contains 15 residues. V was clipped by 5 bases and J by 1 base, with 13 bases between them. CDR3 region: CASSPIDSRTDTQYF. The CDR3 nucleotides read TGTGCCAGCAGCCCGATAGACAGTCGCACAGATACGCAGTATTTT. Full variable domain (outside the CDR3, taken from reference TRBV7-9 and TRBJ2-3): DTGVSQNPRHKITKRGQNVTFRCDPISEHNRLYWYRQTLGQGPEFLTYFQNEAQLEKSRLLSDRFSAERPKGSFSTLEIQRTEQGDSAMYLCASSPIDSRTDTQYFGPGTRLTVL.

CDR3 sequence: CASSQDKGERNQPQHF. The DNA of the CDR3 is TGCGCCAGCAGCCAAGATAAGGGGGAAAGGAATCAGCCCCAGCATTTT. The chain carries TRBV4-1 and TRBJ1-5; a possible D gene is TRBD1 (6 bases). CDR1 MGHRA and CDR2 YSYEKL come from the germline V gene. The length of the CDR3 is 16 residues. V lost 0 bases and J lost 4, with 13 bases in between.

The J gene is TRBJ2-7, the V gene TRBV25-1, with a tentative D call TRBD2 (6 bases). Germline CDR1 and CDR2: MGHDK and SYGVNS. Trimming left V 3 bases short and J 5 bases short, with 14 bases between. CDR3 length: 14 amino acids. CDR3 loop: CASSDIKAGNEQYF. CDR3 nucleotide sequence: TGTGCCAGCAGTGATATAAAGGCGGGGAACGAGCAGTACTTC.

V and J are TRBV27 and TRBJ1-5; TRBD1 matches 9 bases. CDR1 is MNHEY, CDR2 SMNVEV, per germline (reference sequence). J gave up 2 bases and V 5 bases, and 7 bases lay outside the gene matches. The CDR3 totals 16 residues. Here the CDR3 DNA reads TGTGCCAGCAGTCCTACTGGGACAGGGCGCAATCAGCCCCAGCATTTT. It encodes CASSPTGTGRNQPQHF.

This sequence joins TRBV4-2 and TRBJ2-1, with a weak D call TRBD1 (5 bases). Germline V CDR1 and CDR2: LGHNA, YNFKEQ. CDR3 length: 14 amino acids. Trimming removed 1 base from V and 5 bases from J, with 9 bases in between. The CDR3 DNA reads as TGTGCCAGCAGCCAAGTACAGGTAAACAATGAGCAGTTCTTC. It encodes CASSQVQVNNEQFF.

A few counts support this clone. This rearrangement joins TRBV21-1 to TRBJ2-2; TRBD1 is taken as the D call from the table, unchecked against the DNA. TRBV21-1 is termed a pseudogene. The CDR3 has 14 residues. The CDR3, as DNA: TGTGCCAGCAGCACAGGGGGCAACACCGGGGAGCTGTTTTTT. This translates into CASSTGGNTGELFF.

This chain connects TRBV7-9 to TRBJ2-7; D might be TRBD2 (6 bases). The V and J ends lost 4 bases and 0 bases respectively, with 19 bases between them. The length of the CDR3 is 17 residues. The germline CDR1 and CDR2 sequences are SEHNR and FQNEAQ (reference sequence). As DNA, the CDR3 is TGTGCCAGCAGCTCGAGTGGGGGGACCGATAGCTCCTACGAGCAGTACTTC. Amino acids: CASSSSGGTDSSYEQYF.

Comments on this clone: At one end the junction does not follow the germline gene, possibly because of a read error. The rearrangement joins TRBV29-1 to TRBJ1-4, with a possible D match to TRBD1 (6 bases). Looked up from germline, CDR1 is SQVTM and CDR2 is ANQGSEA. This CDR3 is 11 amino acids long. In DNA form, the CDR3 reads TGCAGCGTTGAAAGGGGACATTGGCCTGGTTTT. This encodes CSVERGHWPGF.

V and J are TRBV4-1 and TRBJ2-5; D is possibly TRBD1 (5 bases). The ends were cut back, 5 bases at V and 5 bases at J, with 15 bases in the middle. The CDR3 contains 14 residues. CDR1 and CDR2 (germline): MGHRA, YSYEKL. CDR3 sequence reads: CASSKGPLGETQYF. CDR3 DNA: TGCGCCAGCAGCAAGGGGCCGCTAGGGGAGACCCAGTACTTC.

The J gene is TRBJ1-6, the V gene TRBV2; 8 nucleotides line up with TRBD1. Germline V lookup: CDR1 SNHLY, CDR2 FYNNEI. V shed 6 bases, J shed 10 bases, and the junction held 11 bases outside the gene matches. CDR3 length: 15 residues. The CDR3 reads CASSDARQGASPLHF. In nucleotides, the CDR3 is TGTGCCAGCAGCGATGCTCGGCAGGGGGCCTCACCCCTCCACTTT. Full variable domain (remainder filled in from reference TRBV2 and TRBJ1-6): EPEVTQTPSHQVTQMGQEVILRCVPISNHLYFYWYRQILGQKVEFLVSFYNNEISEKSEIFDDQFSVERPDGSNFTLKIRSTKLEDSAMYFCASSDARQGASPLHFGNGTRLTVT.

The chain combines TRBV5-1 with TRBJ2-1; no firm D call. Trimming took off 5 bases at V and 0 bases at J, with 12 bases between the two ends. This CDR3 has 15 residues. The V gene's germline CDR1 is SGHRS and CDR2 YFSETQ. CDR3 in amino acids: CASRFTESSYNEQFF. The CDR3 DNA follows: TGCGCCAGCAGATTTACCGAGAGCTCCTACAATGAGCAGTTCTTC.

This chain uses TRBV7-2 with TRBJ2-2, with D hard to call. V lost 7 bases and J lost 9, with 15 bases in between. The CDR3 covers 13 residues. The germline gives CDR1 SGHTA, CDR2 FQGNSA. CDR3 nucleotide sequence: TGTGCCAGCAAGATCTATACAGATAGGGAGCTGTTTTTT. Translated, it gives CASKIYTDRELFF.

This chain links TRBV21-1 with TRBJ2-2; the D call in the table, TRBD2, was not verified against the DNA. TRBV21-1 is a documented pseudogene. The CDR3 covers 18 residues. CDR3: CASSNGGTSGGFTGELFF. The DNA for the CDR3 is TGTGCCAGCAGCAACGGGGGAACTAGCGGGGGATTTACCGGGGAGCTGTTTTTT.

The chain combines TRBV5-1 with TRBJ2-3; 8 nucleotides match TRBD1. The germline V gene encodes CDR1 SGHRS and CDR2 YFSETQ. V shed 4 bases and J 2 bases; nucleotides not matched to a gene: 3. The CDR3 runs to 14 residues. In DNA form, the CDR3 reads TGCGCCAGCAGCCCGGACAGGGCCACAGATACGCAGTATTTT. Amino acids: CASSPDRATDTQYF.

The chain employs TRBV7-2 and TRBJ2-1, with 9 bases aligning to TRBD2. The CDR3 contains 17 residues. CDR1 SGHTA and CDR2 FQGNSA come from the germline V gene. J lost 5 bases, V lost 5 bases, and 13 bases had no gene match. DNA of the CDR3: TGTGCCAGCAGCCCCGGGGGCCATAGCGGGGGAAACAATGAGCAGTTCTTC. Protein product: CASSPGGHSGGNNEQFF.

The chain has TRBV30 and TRBJ2-1, with TRBD1 matching 9 bases. The germline CDR1 and CDR2 sequences are GTSNPN and SVGIG (reference sequence). The ends lost 4 bases at V and 7 bases at J; junction bases unmatched: 14. This CDR3 spans 16 amino acids. The CDR3, as DNA: TGTGCCTGGAAGTTGGGACGGACAGGGGTGAAGAATGAGCAGTTCTTC. Its protein product is CAWKLGRTGVKNEQFF.

This clone was seen a single time. CDR3 loop: CASAPPGSYNQPQHF. Written as DNA, the CDR3 is TGTGCTAGTGCCCCACCCGGGAGTTACAATCAGCCCCAGCATTTT. The V call is TRBV12-5, the J call TRBJ1-5, with D uncertain. Looked up from germline, CDR1 is LGHNT and CDR2 is FRNRAP. The CDR3 runs to 15 residues. The germline V and J ends were trimmed by 7 bases and 3 bases, with 16 bases remaining between them. Full variable domain (remainder filled in from reference TRBV12-5 and TRBJ1-5): DARVTQTPRHKVTEMGQEVTMRCQPILGHNTVFWYRQTMMQGLELLAYFRNRAPLDDSGMPKDRFSAEMPDATLATLKIQPSEPRDSAVYFCASAPPGSYNQPQHFGDGTRLSIL.

This chain uses TRBV19 with TRBJ1-5; TRBD1 might be the D (5 bases). Trimming removed 7 bases at V and 6 bases at J, with 19 bases between. Germline V gene data show CDR1 as LNHDA and CDR2 as SQIVND (reference sequence). The CDR3 spans 15 residues. DNA of the CDR3: TGTGCCAGTACCAATGGTGGGGGGACTAGTCAGCCCCAGCATTTT. Translating it yields CASTNGGGTSQPQHF.

This clone showed up just a few times. The V call is TRBV6-5, the J call TRBJ1-2; D ambiguous. Germline CDR1 and CDR2: MNHEY and SVGAGI. The CDR3 contains 14 residues. Trimming left V 0 bases short and J 6 bases short, with 11 bases between. DNA for the CDR3: TGTGCCAGCAGTTACTCATCAGGCTTTGATGGCTACACCTTC. This sequence encodes CASSYSSGFDGYTF.

The table lists this clone with many counts. The J gene is TRBJ1-5, the V gene TRBV30, with 10 bases identical to TRBD1. Germline CDR1 is GTSNPN and CDR2 is SVGIG (reference sequence). The V and J ends lost 5 bases and 2 bases, in that order; junction bases with no gene match: 0. This CDR3 comprises 13 residues. The CDR3 here is CAWGTGGNQPQHF. Here the CDR3 DNA reads TGTGCCTGGGGGACAGGGGGCAATCAGCCCCAGCATTTT.

The chain carries TRBV6-1 and TRBJ1-6; 10 nucleotides line up with TRBD1. Germline CDR1 and CDR2: MNHNS and SASEGT. Trimming at V came to 4 bases and at J to 10 bases, leaving 4 bases not matched to a gene. The CDR3 consists of 14 residues. The CDR3 DNA reads TGTGCCAGCAGTGGACAGGGGGCTGAATCACCCCTCCACTTT. Protein sequence: CASSGQGAESPLHF.

The chain combines TRBV7-2 with TRBJ1-2, with 7 bases lining up with TRBD1. The CDR3 has 14 residues. The germline CDR1 and CDR2 sequences are SGHTA and FQGNSA. Losses at the gene ends were 5 bases for V and 0 bases for J; bases not matched to a gene: 3. CDR3 sequence: CASSGDRANYGYTF. The CDR3 DNA reads TGTGCCAGCAGCGGAGACAGGGCTAACTATGGCTACACCTTC.

CDR3 sequence: CASSESTVNEQYF. The CDR3 coding sequence is TGTGCCAGCAGTGAATCCACGGTGAACGAGCAGTACTTC. J is TRBJ2-7 and V is TRBV2, with unresolved D. Per the germline V gene, CDR1 is SNHLY and CDR2 is FYNNEI. V was clipped by 2 bases and J by 5 bases, with 10 bases between them. The CDR3 has 13 residues.